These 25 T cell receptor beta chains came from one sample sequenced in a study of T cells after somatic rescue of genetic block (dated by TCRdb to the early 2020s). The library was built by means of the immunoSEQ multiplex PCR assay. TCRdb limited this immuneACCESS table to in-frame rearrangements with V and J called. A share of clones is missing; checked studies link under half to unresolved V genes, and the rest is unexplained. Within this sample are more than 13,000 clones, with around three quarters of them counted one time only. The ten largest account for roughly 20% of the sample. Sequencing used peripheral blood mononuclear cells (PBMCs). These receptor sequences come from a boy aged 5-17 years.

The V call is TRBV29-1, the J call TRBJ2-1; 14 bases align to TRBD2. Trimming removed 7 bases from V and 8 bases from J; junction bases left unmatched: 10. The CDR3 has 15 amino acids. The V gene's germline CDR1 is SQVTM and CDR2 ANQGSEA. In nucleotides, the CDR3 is TGCAGCGGGGGACTAGCGGGGGATTATCTCCATGAGCAGTTCTTC. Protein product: CSGGLAGDYLHEQFF.

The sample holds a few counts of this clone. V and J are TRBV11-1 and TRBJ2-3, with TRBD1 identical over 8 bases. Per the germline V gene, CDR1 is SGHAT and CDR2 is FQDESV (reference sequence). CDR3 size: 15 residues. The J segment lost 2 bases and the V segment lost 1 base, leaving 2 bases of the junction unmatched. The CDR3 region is CASSLGDRNTDTQYF. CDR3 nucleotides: TGTGCCAGCAGCTTAGGGGACAGGAACACAGATACGCAGTATTTT.

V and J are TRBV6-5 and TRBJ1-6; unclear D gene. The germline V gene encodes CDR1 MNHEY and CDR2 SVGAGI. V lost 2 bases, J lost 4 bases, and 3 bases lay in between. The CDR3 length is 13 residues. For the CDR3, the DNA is TGTGCCAGCAGTTACCGGTATAATTCACCCCTCCACTTT. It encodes CASSYRYNSPLHF.

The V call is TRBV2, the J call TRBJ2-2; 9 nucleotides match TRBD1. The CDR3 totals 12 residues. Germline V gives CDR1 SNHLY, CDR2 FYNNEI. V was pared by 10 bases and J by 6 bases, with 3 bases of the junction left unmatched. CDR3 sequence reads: CANRQGAGELFF. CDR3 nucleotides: TGTGCCAACAGACAGGGGGCCGGGGAGCTGTTTTTT.

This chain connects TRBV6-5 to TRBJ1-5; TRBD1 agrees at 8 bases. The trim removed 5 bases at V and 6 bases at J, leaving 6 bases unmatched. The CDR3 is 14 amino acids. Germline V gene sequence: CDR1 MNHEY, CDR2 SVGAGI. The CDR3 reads CASSLDTGGQPQHF. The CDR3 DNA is TGTGCCAGCAGTCTCGACACAGGGGGTCAGCCCCAGCATTTT.

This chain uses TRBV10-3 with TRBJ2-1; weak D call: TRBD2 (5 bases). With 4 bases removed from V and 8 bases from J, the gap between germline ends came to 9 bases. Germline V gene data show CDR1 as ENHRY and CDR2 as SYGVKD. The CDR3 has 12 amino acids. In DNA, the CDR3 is TGTGCCATCAGTGGAGGGTTGGATGAGCAGTTCTTC. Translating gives CAISGGLDEQFF.

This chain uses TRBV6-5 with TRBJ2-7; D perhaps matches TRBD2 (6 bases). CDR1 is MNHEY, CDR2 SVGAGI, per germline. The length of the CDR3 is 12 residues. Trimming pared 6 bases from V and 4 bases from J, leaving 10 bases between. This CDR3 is CASREGFYEQYF. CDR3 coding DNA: TGTGCCAGCAGGGAGGGGTTTTACGAGCAGTACTTC.

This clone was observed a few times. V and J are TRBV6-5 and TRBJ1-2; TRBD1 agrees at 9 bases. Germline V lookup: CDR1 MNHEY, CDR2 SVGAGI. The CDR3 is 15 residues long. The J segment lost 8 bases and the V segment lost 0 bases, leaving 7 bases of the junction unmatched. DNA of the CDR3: TGTGCCAGCAGTTACTCCCCTGGGACAGGGTGGGGCTACACCTTC. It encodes CASSYSPGTGWGYTF.

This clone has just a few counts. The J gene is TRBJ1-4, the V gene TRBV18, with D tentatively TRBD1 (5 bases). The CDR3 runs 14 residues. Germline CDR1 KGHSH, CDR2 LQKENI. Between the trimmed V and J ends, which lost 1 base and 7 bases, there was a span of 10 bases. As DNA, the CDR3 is TGTGCCAGCTCACCACAGGGGATGGGTGAAAAACTGTTTTTT. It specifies CASSPQGMGEKLFF.

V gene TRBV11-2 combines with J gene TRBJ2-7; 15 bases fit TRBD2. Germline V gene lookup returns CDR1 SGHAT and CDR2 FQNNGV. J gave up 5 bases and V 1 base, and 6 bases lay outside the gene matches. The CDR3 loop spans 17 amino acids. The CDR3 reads CASSLVGLAGGADEQYF. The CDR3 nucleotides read TGTGCCAGCAGCTTAGTTGGACTAGCGGGAGGGGCGGACGAGCAGTACTTC.

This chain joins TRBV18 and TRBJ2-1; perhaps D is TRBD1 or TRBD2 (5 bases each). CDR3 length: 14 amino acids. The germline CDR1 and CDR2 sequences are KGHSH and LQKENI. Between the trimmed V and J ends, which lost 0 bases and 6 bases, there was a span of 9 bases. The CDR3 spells CASSPPAGGNEQFF. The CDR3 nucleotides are TGTGCCAGCTCACCACCTGCTGGGGGCAATGAGCAGTTCTTC.

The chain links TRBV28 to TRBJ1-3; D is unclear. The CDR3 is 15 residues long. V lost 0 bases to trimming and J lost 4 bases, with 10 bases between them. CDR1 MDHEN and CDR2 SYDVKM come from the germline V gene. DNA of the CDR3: TGTGCCAGCAGTTTATGGGGTGCCCTGGGAAACACCATATATTTT. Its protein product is CASSLWGALGNTIYF.

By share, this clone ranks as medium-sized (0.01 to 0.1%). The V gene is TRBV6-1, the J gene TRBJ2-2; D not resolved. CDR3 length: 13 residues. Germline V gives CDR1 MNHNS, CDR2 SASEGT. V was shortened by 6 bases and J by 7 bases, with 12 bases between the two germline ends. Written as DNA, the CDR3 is TGTGCCAGCAGGGGAATAACCTTCGGGGAGCTGTTTTTT. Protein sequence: CASRGITFGELFF.

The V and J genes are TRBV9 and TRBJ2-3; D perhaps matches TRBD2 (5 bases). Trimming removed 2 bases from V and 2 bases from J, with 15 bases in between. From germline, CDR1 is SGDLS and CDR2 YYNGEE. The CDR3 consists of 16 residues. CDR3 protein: CASSVPGSGNTDTQYF. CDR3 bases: TGTGCCAGCAGCGTCCCGGGAAGCGGAAACACAGATACGCAGTATTTT.

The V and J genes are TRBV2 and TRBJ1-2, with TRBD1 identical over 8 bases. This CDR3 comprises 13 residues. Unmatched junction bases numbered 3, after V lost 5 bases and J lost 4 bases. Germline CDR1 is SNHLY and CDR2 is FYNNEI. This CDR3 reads CASSITGGYGYTF. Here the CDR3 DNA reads TGTGCCAGCAGTATAACAGGGGGCTATGGCTACACCTTC. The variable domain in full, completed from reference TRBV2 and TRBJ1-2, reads EPEVTQTPSHQVTQMGQEVILRCVPISNHLYFYWYRQILGQKVEFLVSFYNNEISEKSEIFDDQFSVERPDGSNFTLKIRSTKLEDSAMYFCASSITGGYGYTFGSGTRLTVV.

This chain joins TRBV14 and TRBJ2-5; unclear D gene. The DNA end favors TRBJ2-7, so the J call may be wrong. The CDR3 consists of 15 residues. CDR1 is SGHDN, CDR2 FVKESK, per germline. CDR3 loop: CASSQDVPPRDEQYF. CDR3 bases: TGTGCCAGCAGCCAAGATGTACCCCCCCGGGACGAGCAGTACTTC.

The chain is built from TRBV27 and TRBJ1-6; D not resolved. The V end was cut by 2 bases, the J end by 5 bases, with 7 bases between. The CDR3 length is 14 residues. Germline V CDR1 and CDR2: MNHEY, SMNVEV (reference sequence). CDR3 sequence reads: CASSLVRNNSPLHF. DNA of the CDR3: TGTGCCAGCAGTTTAGTAAGGAATAATTCACCCCTCCACTTT.

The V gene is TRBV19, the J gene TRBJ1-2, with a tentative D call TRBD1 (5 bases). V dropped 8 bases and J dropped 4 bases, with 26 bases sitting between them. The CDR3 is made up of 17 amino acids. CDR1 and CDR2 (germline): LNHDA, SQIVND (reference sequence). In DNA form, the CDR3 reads TGTGCCAGTTCCTATTCCCCCACCGGAGGACAAGGCTATGGCTACACCTTC. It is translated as CASSYSPTGGQGYGYTF.

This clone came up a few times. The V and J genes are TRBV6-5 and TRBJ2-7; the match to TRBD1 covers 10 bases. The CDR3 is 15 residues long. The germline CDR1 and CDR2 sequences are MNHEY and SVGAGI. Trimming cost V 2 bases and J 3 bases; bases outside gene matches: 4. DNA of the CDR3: TGTGCCAGCAGTTACAGGGGACAGGGGCTCTACGAGCAGTACTTC. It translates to CASSYRGQGLYEQYF.

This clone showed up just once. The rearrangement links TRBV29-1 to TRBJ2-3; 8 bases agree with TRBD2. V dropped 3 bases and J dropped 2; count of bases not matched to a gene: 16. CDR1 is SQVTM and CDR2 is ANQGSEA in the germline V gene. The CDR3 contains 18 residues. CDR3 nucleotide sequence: TGCAGCGTTGACCTGCGGGGGGCTCCAGTCAGAGCCACAGATACGCAGTATTTT. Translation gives CSVDLRGAPVRATDTQYF.

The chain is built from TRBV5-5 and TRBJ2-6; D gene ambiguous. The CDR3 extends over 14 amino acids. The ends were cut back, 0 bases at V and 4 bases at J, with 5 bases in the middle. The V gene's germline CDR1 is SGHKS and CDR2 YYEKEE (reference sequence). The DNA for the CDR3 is TGTGCCAGCAGCTTGGAGTGGGGGGCCAACGTCCTGACTTTC. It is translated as CASSLEWGANVLTF.

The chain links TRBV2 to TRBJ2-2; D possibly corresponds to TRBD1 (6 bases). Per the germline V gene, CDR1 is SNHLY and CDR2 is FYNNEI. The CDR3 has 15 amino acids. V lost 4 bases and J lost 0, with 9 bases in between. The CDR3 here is CASSGGLPNTGELFF. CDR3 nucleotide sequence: TGTGCCAGCAGTGGGGGGCTTCCGAACACCGGGGAGCTGTTTTTT.

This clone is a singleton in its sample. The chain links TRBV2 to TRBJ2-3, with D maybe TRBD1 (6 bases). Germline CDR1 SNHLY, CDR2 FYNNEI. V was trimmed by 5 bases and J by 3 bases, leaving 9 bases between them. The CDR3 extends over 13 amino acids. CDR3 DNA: TGTGCCAGCAGTAAAAGGGGGACAGATACGCAGTATTTT. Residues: CASSKRGTDTQYF.

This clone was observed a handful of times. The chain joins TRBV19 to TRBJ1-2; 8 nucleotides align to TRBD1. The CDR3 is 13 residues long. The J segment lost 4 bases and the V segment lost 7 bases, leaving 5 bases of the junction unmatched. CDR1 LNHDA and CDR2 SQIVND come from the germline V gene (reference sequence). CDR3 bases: TGTGCCAGTACCCAAGGACAGGGCTATGGCTACACCTTC. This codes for CASTQGQGYGYTF.

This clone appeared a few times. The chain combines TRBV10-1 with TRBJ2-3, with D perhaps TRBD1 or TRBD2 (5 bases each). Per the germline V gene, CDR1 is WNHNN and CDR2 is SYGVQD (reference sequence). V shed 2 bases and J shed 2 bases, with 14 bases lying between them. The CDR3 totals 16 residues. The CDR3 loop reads CASSEDGTPPTDTQYF. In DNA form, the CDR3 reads TGCGCCAGCAGTGAGGACGGGACGCCTCCCACAGATACGCAGTATTTT.